The 24 T cell receptor beta chains listed next were all sequenced from one sample in a study of T cell repertoires in cytomegalovirus infection. TCRdb recomputed calls from the reads with MiXCR, one row per CDR3 protein. The sample contains 550,000 to 850,000 distinct CDR3 sequences, around 31% of which appear only once. No antigens are known for them. The sample was cultured PBMCs, taken from culture after CMV antigen stimulation. These receptors were obtained from a human donor in good health (CMV status not recorded). Some clones in this sample may be carry-over from other donors' samples.

The V and J genes are TRBV11-2 and TRBJ2-5; possible D gene TRBD1, 6 bases. The CDR3 consists of 15 residues. Trimming left V 3 bases short and J 1 base short, with 12 bases between. The germline V gene encodes CDR1 SGHAT and CDR2 FQNNGV. The CDR3 reads CASSFWAGAQETQYF. In nucleotides, the CDR3 is TGTGCCAGCAGCTTTTGGGCAGGGGCCCAAGAGACCCAGTACTTC.

This clonotype was counted a few times. This chain links TRBV7-6 with TRBJ2-2; D could derive from TRBD1 or TRBD2 (5 bases each). Germline V lookup: CDR1 SGHVS, CDR2 FNYEAQ. The CDR3 loop spans 13 amino acids. Trimming took 8 bases from V and 1 from J, leaving 8 bases between them. The CDR3 is CASGGGNTGELFF. The CDR3 coding sequence is TGTGCCAGCGGTGGGGGGAACACCGGGGAGCTGTTTTTT.

The CDR3 region is CASSQQTSGRDEQFF. For the CDR3, the DNA is TGTGCCAGCAGTCAACAGACTAGCGGGAGGGATGAGCAGTTCTTC. The V and J genes are TRBV6-5 and TRBJ2-1; 14 nucleotides align to TRBD2. The CDR3 is 15 amino acids. The ends lost 5 bases at V and 8 bases at J; junction bases unmatched: 5. Germline loops: CDR1 MNHEY, CDR2 SVGAGI.

The gene calls are TRBV6-5 and TRBJ1-5; tentatively, D is TRBD1 (5 bases). This CDR3 has 19 residues. Germline assignment: CDR1 MNHEY and CDR2 SVGAGI. The ends were cut back, 6 bases at V and 0 bases at J, with 24 bases in the middle. DNA of the CDR3: TGTGCCAGCAGCCCACCTCTGGGACGGGCGAGCTTTAGCAATCAGCCCCAGCATTTT. Translation: CASSPPLGRASFSNQPQHF.

This chain uses TRBV7-2 with TRBJ1-5; 9 positions agree with TRBD1. Germline CDR1 SGHTA, CDR2 FQGNSA. After removal of 5 bases from V and 0 bases from J, the junction contained 2 bases not matched to a gene. The CDR3 is made up of 15 amino acids. The CDR3 region has the DNA TGTGCCAGCAGCCGGGACAGGGCTAGCAATCAGCCCCAGCATTTT. This gives the protein CASSRDRASNQPQHF.

The J gene is TRBJ1-2, the V gene TRBV7-3; D gene unclear. The ends were cut back, 1 base at V and 4 bases at J, with 10 bases in the middle. Germline CDR1 SGHTA, CDR2 FQGTGA. The CDR3 has 14 residues. CDR3 nucleotide sequence: TGTGCCAGCAGCTTAAGTGCCCAGTTCTATGGCTACACCTTC. This codes for CASSLSAQFYGYTF.

The chain combines TRBV7-9 with TRBJ2-1; TRBD1 aligns across 10 bases. With V trimmed by 4 bases and J by 13 bases, 4 bases remained unmatched. Germline-derived CDR1 and CDR2 are SEHNR and FQNEAQ (reference sequence). There are 12 residues in the CDR3. The CDR3 coding sequence is TGTGCCAGCAGCTCGACAGGGGGCCTTCAGTTCTTC. Its translation: CASSSTGGLQFF.

J is TRBJ1-2 and V is TRBV24-1; D not resolved. V lost 9 bases and J lost 0, with 13 bases in between. The CDR3 is made up of 14 amino acids. Looked up from germline, CDR1 is KGHDR and CDR2 is SFDVKD. The CDR3 DNA sequence: TGTGCCACCCATCCGGAGGAAGCTAACTATGGCTACACCTTC. This codes for CATHPEEANYGYTF.

This chain connects TRBV20-1 to TRBJ1-2; D may be TRBD1 (6 bases). The length of the CDR3 is 16 residues. Trimming removed 2 bases from V and 8 bases from J, with 24 bases in between. Germline V gives CDR1 DFQATT, CDR2 SNEGSKA (reference sequence). This CDR3 reads CSARYGLVRGQRGYTF. The CDR3 DNA sequence: TGCAGTGCTAGATATGGCCTAGTGAGGGGACAAAGAGGCTACACCTTC.

This CDR3 is CASRSPRGKAYNEQFF. The DNA for the CDR3 is TGTGCCAGCAGATCCCCTAGGGGAAAGGCCTACAATGAGCAGTTCTTC. The genes are TRBV6-2 or TRBV6-3 and TRBJ2-1; maybe TRBD1 (5 bases). V was pared by 6 bases and J by 2 bases, with 17 bases between. Germline assignment: CDR1 MNHEY and CDR2 SVGEGT. The CDR3 totals 16 residues.

V is TRBV18 and J is TRBJ2-7; weak D call: TRBD2 (5 bases). The CDR3 consists of 14 residues. From germline, CDR1 is KGHSH and CDR2 LQKENI. The V gene lost 2 bases and the J gene lost 4 bases, with 12 bases spanning the gap. CDR3 in DNA: TGTGCCAGCTCACCAACCGGGGAAACTTACGAGCAGTACTTC. This encodes CASSPTGETYEQYF.

The sample holds a few counts of this clonotype. The V and J genes are TRBV28 and TRBJ1-2; D possibly corresponds to TRBD1 (5 bases). Trimming took off 7 bases at V and 4 bases at J, with 22 bases between the two ends. The germline V gene has CDR1 MDHEN and CDR2 SYDVKM. CDR3 length: 16 amino acids. CDR3 nucleotide sequence: TGTGCCAGCACTCCGCGGGGAGGGGATTGGGTCTATGGCTACACCTTC. Translated, it gives CASTPRGGDWVYGYTF.

The rearrangement joins TRBV5-1 to TRBJ2-7, with 7 bases fitting TRBD1. Germline assignment: CDR1 SGHRS and CDR2 YFSETQ. The CDR3 loop spans 13 amino acids. The J segment lost 0 bases and the V segment lost 8 bases, leaving 5 bases of the junction unmatched. CDR3 DNA: TGCGCCAGTAAGAGGGACAGCTCCTACGAGCAGTACTTC. Protein sequence: CASKRDSSYEQYF.

The chain recombines TRBV6-1 with TRBJ1-5, with a tentative D call TRBD1 (5 bases). Looked up from germline, CDR1 is MNHNS and CDR2 is SASEGT. Trimming removed 5 bases from V and 1 base from J, with 12 bases in between. The length of the CDR3 is 15 residues. CDR3: CASSYKGPSNQPQHF. CDR3 sequence (DNA): TGTGCCAGCAGTTATAAGGGGCCGAGCAATCAGCCCCAGCATTTT.

The J gene is TRBJ2-1, the V gene TRBV18; 7 bases fit TRBD1. The CDR3 contains 14 residues. The ends lost 4 bases at V and 5 bases at J; junction bases unmatched: 5. CDR1 is KGHSH and CDR2 is LQKENI in the germline V gene. The CDR3: CASSRTDRDNEQFF. The CDR3 DNA follows: TGTGCCAGCTCACGGACCGACAGGGACAATGAGCAGTTCTTC.

This clonotype has more than one count but fewer than ten. This chain uses TRBV20-1 with TRBJ1-1, with a tentative D call TRBD1 (5 bases). The V end was cut by 4 bases, the J end by 10 bases, with 10 bases between. Germline V CDR1 and CDR2: DFQATT, SNEGSKA (reference sequence). The CDR3 is 10 amino acids. The CDR3 nucleotides are TGCAGTGCTAAAGGGACGGGAGCTTTCTTT. Translating it yields CSAKGTGAFF.

The rearrangement joins TRBV28 to TRBJ1-2, with 8 bases identical to TRBD1. CDR3 length: 15 residues. The junction had 8 bases not matched to a gene; V was cut back by 5 bases and J by 3 bases. Germline CDR1 is MDHEN and CDR2 is SYDVKM. The CDR3 spells CASSVTGTGYYGYTF. The CDR3 coding sequence is TGTGCCAGCAGTGTCACCGGGACAGGTTACTATGGCTACACCTTC.

Concerning this clonotype itself: Compared with germline, one end of the junction differs, possibly owing to a read error. V and J are TRBV7-8 and TRBJ1-1; perhaps TRBD1 as D (5 bases). The CDR3 is 14 amino acids. Germline V CDR1 and CDR2: SGHVS, FQNEAQ. This CDR3 is CTSSLVARDTEAFF. The CDR3 DNA is TGTACCAGCAGCTTAGTGGCCAGGGACACTGAAGCTTTCTTT. Based on the CDR3 plus reference TRBV7-8 and TRBJ1-1, the full variable domain is GAGVSQSPRYKVAKRGQDVALRCDPISGHVSLFWYQQALGQGPEFLTYFQNEAQLDKSGLPSDRFFAERPEGSVSTLKIQRTQQEDSAVYLCTSSLVARDTEAFFGQGTRLTVV.

The V and J genes are TRBV7-2 and TRBJ2-7, with TRBD2 matching over 13 bases. Germline-derived CDR1 and CDR2 are SGHTA and FQGNSA. The CDR3 contains 15 residues. Trimming took 5 bases from V and 5 from J; bases not matched to a gene: 6. The CDR3 bases are TGTGCCAGCAGCGCCCGACTAGCGGGAGGAAACGAGCAGTACTTC. Residues: CASSARLAGGNEQYF.

The chain is built from TRBV28 and TRBJ2-5; D is possibly TRBD1 or TRBD2 (5 bases each). With 1 base removed from V and 7 bases from J, the gap between germline ends came to 19 bases. This CDR3 is 16 amino acids long. In germline, CDR1 is MDHEN, CDR2 SYDVKM. The CDR3 loop reads CASSLSLLVTGGTQYF. CDR3 nucleotides: TGTGCCAGCAGTTTATCCCTACTAGTTACTGGGGGGACCCAGTACTTC. Supplemented by reference TRBV28 and TRBJ2-5, the full variable domain reads DVKVTQSSRYLVKRTGEKVFLECVQDMDHENMFWYRQDPGLGLRLIYFSYDVKMKEKGDIPEGYSVSREKKERFSLILESASTNQTSMYLCASSLSLLVTGGTQYFGPGTRLLVL.

This chain joins TRBV7-2 and TRBJ2-4; 8 bases fit TRBD2. Germline V gives CDR1 SGHTA, CDR2 FQGNSA. With 5 bases clipped from V and 1 base from J, the junction kept 4 bases outside the gene matches. The CDR3 sequence is 15 residues long. The CDR3 region is CASSRGGRAKNIQYF. In DNA form, the CDR3 reads TGTGCCAGCAGCCGGGGGGGGAGGGCCAAAAACATTCAGTACTTC.

There are a few counts of this clonotype. V and J are TRBV7-8 and TRBJ2-7, with D uncertain. V was cut by 4 bases and J by 1 base, with 11 bases left in between. Per germline, CDR1 SGHVS and CDR2 FQNEAQ. The length of the CDR3 is 14 residues. The CDR3 region is CASSSDGPSYEQYF. The CDR3 region has the DNA TGTGCCAGCAGCTCGGACGGACCTTCCTACGAGCAGTACTTC. Looking up the rest from reference TRBV7-8 and TRBJ2-7 gives the full variable domain: GAGVSQSPRYKVAKRGQDVALRCDPISGHVSLFWYQQALGQGPEFLTYFQNEAQLDKSGLPSDRFFAERPEGSVSTLKIQRTQQEDSAVYLCASSSDGPSYEQYFGPGTRLTVT.

The genes are TRBV7-9 and TRBJ2-3, with D unresolved. This CDR3 comprises 18 residues. Per the germline V gene, CDR1 is SEHNR and CDR2 is FQNEAQ (reference sequence). Trimming cost V 5 bases and J 0 bases, with 21 bases left between them. Here the CDR3 DNA reads TGTGCCAGCAGCCCCCTCCAAAGACTCGAACCGAGCACAGATACGCAGTATTTT. Residues: CASSPLQRLEPSTDTQYF.

The chain links TRBV6-2 or TRBV6-3 to TRBJ2-1; D remains unclear. The CDR3 length is 16 residues. CDR1 MNHEY and CDR2 SVGEGT come from the germline V gene. V dropped 7 bases and J dropped 0 bases, with 16 bases sitting between them. The CDR3, as DNA: TGTGCCAGCACCTTGAGCCCGACAAGCTCCTACAATGAGCAGTTCTTC. This codes for CASTLSPTSSYNEQFF.